Following are 26 T cell receptor beta chains from one sample sequenced in a study of T cells in Graves' hyperthyroidism and ophthalmopathy. RNA transcripts were the template for amplifying TCR beta CDR3 regions. RT-PCR in the first round (using the HTBI primer set) targeted the TCR CDR3. MiXCR, run by TCRdb on the multiplex PCR reads, gives a single entry per CDR3 protein. The sample holds approximately 610,000 distinct CDR3 sequences, roughly 15% seen once. Sequenced sample: blood. These receptors were collected from a woman aged 40 to 50 with Graves' ophthalmopathy.

At least ten counts were recorded for this clonotype. The chain couples TRBV10-2 to TRBJ2-6; D not resolved. CDR3 size: 14 residues. The germline gives CDR1 WSHSY, CDR2 SAAADI. The V end lost 1 base, the J end lost 4 bases, and 5 bases lay between the germline ends. CDR3 coding DNA: TGCGCCAGCAGTGAGTTCCAGGGGGCCAACGTCCTGACTTTC. Translated, it gives CASSEFQGANVLTF.

This clonotype occurred many times. The gene calls are TRBV10-3 and TRBJ1-3; 7 bases agree with TRBD1. Per germline, CDR1 ENHRY and CDR2 SYGVKD. The V gene end was trimmed by 10 bases and the J gene end by 0 bases; junction bases not matched to a gene: 6. This CDR3 has 14 residues. CDR3 sequence: CATPTGLSGNTIYF. The CDR3 nucleotides read TGTGCCACCCCGACAGGGCTCTCTGGAAACACCATATATTTT.

This clonotype was found many times. The J gene is TRBJ2-5, the V gene TRBV11-2, with 10 positions matching TRBD2. Looked up from germline, CDR1 is SGHAT and CDR2 is FQNNGV. The junction had 12 bases not matched to a gene; V was cut back by 4 bases and J by 4 bases. The CDR3 sequence is 17 residues long. DNA for the CDR3: TGTGCCAGCAGCTCCCTCCTAGCGGGAGAGGGAGGAGAGACCCAGTACTTC. It encodes CASSSLLAGEGGETQYF.

This clonotype was seen ten or more times. V is TRBV7-2 and J is TRBJ2-5; TRBD1 aligns across 7 bases. This CDR3 region has 15 residues. J gave up 5 bases and V 2 bases, and 8 bases lay outside the gene matches. The V gene's germline CDR1 is SGHTA and CDR2 FQGNSA. DNA for the CDR3: TGTGCCAGCAGCTTAAACCAGGGGGTTTGGGAGACCCAGTACTTC. Amino acid sequence: CASSLNQGVWETQYF.

A word on this clonotype: No DNA is shown, since the ends of the CDR3 on it are uncertain; the CDR3 is the one TCRdb lists. The chain uses TRBV12-3 or TRBV12-4 and TRBJ2-2; whether TRBD1, the table's D call, matches the DNA was not checked. From its first to its last residue, the CDR3 has 21 amino acids. The CDR3: CASKFVAYEQYFGPGFGELFF.

This chain links TRBV19 with TRBJ2-7; maybe TRBD2 (6 bases). Trimming shortened V by 5 bases and J by 5 bases, and 13 bases separated the two germline ends. The germline V gene has CDR1 LNHDA and CDR2 SQIVND (reference sequence). This CDR3 comprises 13 residues. Here the CDR3 reads CASSRREFDEQYF. The CDR3 DNA is TGTGCCAGTAGTCGTCGGGAGTTCGACGAGCAGTACTTC.

This clonotype was counted many times. The CDR3 DNA reads TGTGCCAGCAGCCAAATGGGAAACACTGAAGCTTTCTTT. It encodes CASSQMGNTEAFF. The V call is TRBV3-1, the J call TRBJ1-1; unclear D gene. In germline, CDR1 is LGHDT, CDR2 YNNKEL (reference sequence). CDR3 length equals 13 residues. The V end was cut by 2 bases, the J end by 2 bases, with 6 bases between.

This clonotype has at least ten counts. This chain joins TRBV20-1 and TRBJ1-5; TRBD1 is a possible D gene (6 bases). The CDR3 has 17 residues. Germline assignment: CDR1 DFQATT and CDR2 SNEGSKA (reference sequence). Trimming took off 1 base at V and 0 bases at J, with 16 bases between the two ends. The CDR3: CSARVRGGANSNQPQHF. DNA for the CDR3: TGCAGTGCTAGAGTGAGGGGGGGGGCCAATAGCAATCAGCCCCAGCATTTT.

This clonotype was detected many times. This chain uses TRBV6-5 with TRBJ1-4; TRBD1 matches at 7 bases. Germline CDR1 MNHEY, CDR2 SVGAGI. The CDR3 totals 15 residues. The V gene end was trimmed by 5 bases and the J gene end by 7 bases; junction bases not matched to a gene: 10. CDR3 DNA sequence: TGTGCCAGCAGTACCCCGGGGACAGAAGGTGAAAAACTGTTTTTT. It yields the protein CASSTPGTEGEKLFF.

Many counts were recorded for this clonotype. The rearrangement joins TRBV20-1 to TRBJ1-2; 7 bases are shared with TRBD1. V shed 5 bases, J shed 0 bases, and the junction held 9 bases outside the gene matches. CDR1 and CDR2 from the germline V gene are DFQATT and SNEGSKA (reference sequence). This CDR3 is 15 amino acids long. In nucleotides, the CDR3 is TGCAGTGCTCCCACGACAGGGCGAGCTAACTATGGCTACACCTTC. This codes for CSAPTTGRANYGYTF.

This clonotype was seen ten or more times. The chain employs TRBV20-1 and TRBJ1-2, with a possible D match to TRBD1 (6 bases). The CDR3 covers 16 residues. V lost 0 bases and J lost 6, with 20 bases in between. CDR1 and CDR2 (germline): DFQATT, SNEGSKA (reference sequence). The CDR3 loop is CSARDSGQLRRDGYTF. The CDR3 nucleotides read TGCAGTGCTAGAGATTCAGGACAGCTCAGGCGGGATGGCTACACCTTC.

The sample holds many counts of this clonotype. This chain connects TRBV11-2 to TRBJ2-2, with TRBD2 matching 8 bases. The CDR3 sequence is 14 residues long. The V and J ends lost 7 bases and 6 bases, in that order; junction bases with no gene match: 7. Per the germline V gene, CDR1 is SGHAT and CDR2 is FQNNGV. The CDR3 DNA sequence: TGTGCCAGCATCGGACTAGCTTCAGCCGGGGAGCTGTTTTTT. Translated, it gives CASIGLASAGELFF.

This clonotype was counted at least ten times. The J gene is TRBJ2-7, the V gene TRBV6-1, with a possible D match to TRBD2 (5 bases). The germline gives CDR1 MNHNS, CDR2 SASEGT. The CDR3 extends over 16 amino acids. Trimming shortened V by 1 base and J by 4 bases, and 17 bases separated the two germline ends. As DNA, the CDR3 is TGTGCCAGCAGTGAAGGTAGACTCGGGAACCTATACGAGCAGTACTTC. Translating gives CASSEGRLGNLYEQYF.

In its sample, this clonotype was seen many times. V usage is TRBV6-2 or TRBV6-3 and J usage is TRBJ2-7; TRBD1 is a possible D gene (6 bases). Looked up from germline, CDR1 is MNHEY and CDR2 is SVGEGT. This CDR3 region has 16 residues. V lost 2 bases, J lost 4 bases, and 18 bases lay in between. CDR3 amino acids: CASSYVRTATLYEQYF. The CDR3 DNA sequence: TGTGCCAGCAGTTACGTCCGGACAGCCACCCTTTACGAGCAGTACTTC.

This clonotype has at least ten counts. The chain links TRBV30 to TRBJ2-5; D assignment may be TRBD1 or TRBD2 (5 bases each). V was clipped by 5 bases and J by 4 bases, with 11 bases between them. The germline gives CDR1 GTSNPN, CDR2 SVGIG (reference sequence). The CDR3 spans 12 residues. CDR3 nucleotides: TGTGCCTGGGGGGACGACGCAGAGACCCAGTACTTC. Amino acid sequence: CAWGDDAETQYF.

The sample holds many counts of this clonotype. V is TRBV28 and J is TRBJ1-5; no reliable D call. From germline, CDR1 is MDHEN and CDR2 SYDVKM. CDR3 length: 13 amino acids. V lost 3 bases and J lost 10, with 13 bases in between. The CDR3 reads CASSFYPGEPQHF. CDR3 DNA sequence: TGTGCCAGCAGTTTTTATCCCGGGGAACCCCAGCATTTT.

The sample holds many counts of this clonotype. The chain carries TRBV20-1 and TRBJ2-7; TRBD2 might be the D (6 bases). Germline V gene sequence: CDR1 DFQATT, CDR2 SNEGSKA (reference sequence). This CDR3 contains 14 residues. Deletions cut 3 bases from V and 1 base from J, with 13 bases between. DNA for the CDR3: TGCAGTGCTAGCACTAGCCCAGGGTCCTACGAGCAGTACTTC. Protein: CSASTSPGSYEQYF.

V is TRBV3-1 and J is TRBJ1-2, with D tentatively TRBD1 (6 bases). CDR3 size: 15 residues. Trimming shortened V by 1 base and J by 7 bases, and 16 bases separated the two germline ends. Germline V gene sequence: CDR1 LGHDT, CDR2 YNNKEL (reference sequence). CDR3: CASSQAGHTPGGYTF. The CDR3 nucleotides are TGTGCCAGCAGCCAAGCGGGACACACCCCTGGTGGCTACACCTTC.

This clonotype was counted at least ten times. CDR3 in amino acids: CASSYSRAGGPFEQYF. The CDR3, as DNA: TGTGCCAGCAGTTACTCGAGGGCGGGAGGGCCTTTCGAGCAGTACTTC. This chain uses TRBV6-5 with TRBJ2-7; 9 bases are a match to TRBD2. The length of the CDR3 is 16 residues. V lost 0 bases to trimming and J lost 6 bases; unmatched junction nucleotides: 9. Germline V gene lookup returns CDR1 MNHEY and CDR2 SVGAGI.

This clonotype was detected ten times or more. The rearrangement uses TRBV2 and TRBJ1-1; D is undetermined. Looked up from germline, CDR1 is SNHLY and CDR2 is FYNNEI. The CDR3 contains 14 residues. Trimming stripped 3 bases from V and 1 base from J, with 9 bases between. The chain's CDR3 is CASSDLSRNTEAFF. The CDR3 bases are TGTGCCAGCAGTGATCTCAGCAGGAACACTGAAGCTTTCTTT.

V and J are TRBV2 and TRBJ2-5; D ambiguous. Trimming removed 4 bases at V and 3 bases at J, with 6 bases between. The germline V gene encodes CDR1 SNHLY and CDR2 FYNNEI. The CDR3 runs 12 residues. DNA for the CDR3: TGTGCCAGCAGTGTCGCAGAAGAGACCCAGTACTTC. Translation gives CASSVAEETQYF.

This clonotype was counted ten times or more. The chain combines TRBV28 with TRBJ1-1, with D hard to call. The length of the CDR3 is 14 residues. Germline V gene lookup returns CDR1 MDHEN and CDR2 SYDVKM. Trimming shortened V by 6 bases and J by 0 bases, and 11 bases separated the two germline ends. CDR3 sequence (DNA): TGTGCCAGCAGCCCACAGCAGATGAACACTGAAGCTTTCTTT. Its protein product is CASSPQQMNTEAFF. The entire variable domain, with the rest obtained from reference TRBV28 and TRBJ1-1, is as follows: DVKVTQSSRYLVKRTGEKVFLECVQDMDHENMFWYRQDPGLGLRLIYFSYDVKMKEKGDIPEGYSVSREKKERFSLILESASTNQTSMYLCASSPQQMNTEAFFGQGTRLTVV.

There are many counts of this clonotype. This chain uses TRBV6-2 or TRBV6-3 with TRBJ2-7; D may be TRBD2 (6 bases). The V and J ends lost 4 bases and 5 bases respectively, with 15 bases between them. Germline V gives CDR1 MNHEY, CDR2 SVGEGT. The CDR3 totals 14 residues. The CDR3, as DNA: TGTGCCAGCAGTTCGGTCCCGGGGGTCAACGAGCAGTACTTC. This encodes CASSSVPGVNEQYF.

This clonotype has more than one count but fewer than ten. V usage is TRBV19 and J usage is TRBJ2-7; no clear D. Germline lookup yields CDR1 LNHDA and CDR2 SQIVND (reference sequence). There are 16 residues in the CDR3. Trimming pared 5 bases from V and 4 bases from J, leaving 21 bases between. CDR3 region: CASSFSPMNPSYEQYF. The CDR3 coding sequence is TGTGCCAGTAGTTTCAGCCCGATGAACCCCAGTTACGAGCAGTACTTC.

V is TRBV15 and J is TRBJ2-2; D is perhaps TRBD1 (6 bases). V lost 0 bases and J 4 bases, leaving 9 bases between the germline ends. In germline, CDR1 is LNHNV, CDR2 YYDKDF (reference sequence). This CDR3 has 15 amino acids. The CDR3 region has the DNA TGTGCCACCAGCAGAGAATCAGGGGCCACCGGGGAGCTGTTTTTT. Translation gives CATSRESGATGELFF.

This clonotype was counted many times. The rearrangement links TRBV28 to TRBJ1-2; no reliable D call. The ends were cut back, 3 bases at V and 5 bases at J, with 7 bases in the middle. Germline values: CDR1 MDHEN, CDR2 SYDVKM. The CDR3 extends over 12 amino acids. The CDR3 spells CASSFAGYGYTF. In DNA, the CDR3 is TGTGCCAGCAGTTTCGCCGGTTATGGCTACACCTTC.